This T cell receptor beta chain was observed in a study of T cells after yellow fever vaccination. General study points: Contamination of FACS-sorted repertoires by abundant clonotypes from the bulk population could occur.

The CDR3 totals 14 residues. CDR1 and CDR2 from the germline V gene are DFQATT and SNEGSKA (reference sequence). The V gene lost 3 bases and the J gene lost 3 bases, with 15 bases spanning the gap. As to this clonotype: What it binds is not known.

Production of TCR cDNA was by 5'RACE template switching, which also added a universal primer site and UMIs. MiXCR, applied by TCRdb to the 5' RACE reads, yields one record per CDR3 protein. This sample carries some 500,000 distinct CDR3 sequences, approximately 12% of them seen once, and the ten largest clones take over 12%. This specimen was PBMCs, taken on the day of the yellow fever booster vaccination. This clonotype was sampled from a man younger than 45 who received the YFV17D yellow fever vaccine. The chain recombines TRBV20-1 with TRBJ2-7; D tentatively reads TRBD1 or TRBD2 (5 bases each). CDR3 coding DNA: TGCAGTGCTAGCTCAGGGACCACCGTCTACGAGCAGTACTTC. Its translation is CSASSGTTVYEQYF.